One sample yielded the 18 T cell receptor beta chains listed below, sequenced in a study of cytotoxic CD8 clonotypes in ibrutinib-treated CLL. Sequenced by immunoSEQ multiplex PCR; TCRdb stores in-frame clones only, minus some. This sample carries almost 250,000 clones, 70% of them seen once, and the ten largest clones take approximately 15%. Sequences were derived from PBMCs, sampled after 24 months of ibrutinib treatment. The receptors here all came from a human donor with chronic lymphocytic leukemia.

The chain uses TRBV6-5 and TRBJ2-3; D is unresolved. Trimming shortened V by 2 bases and J by 0 bases, and 6 bases separated the two germline ends. This CDR3 spans 14 amino acids. Germline V lookup: CDR1 MNHEY, CDR2 SVGAGI. In DNA, the CDR3 is TGTGCCAGCAGTTACGACGGGAGCACAGATACGCAGTATTTT. Its protein is CASSYDGSTDTQYF.

The rearrangement joins TRBV7-6 to TRBJ2-7, with D possibly matching TRBD2 (5 bases). The V end lost 5 bases, the J end lost 0 bases, and 14 bases lay between the germline ends. The CDR3 is 15 amino acids. The V gene's germline CDR1 is SGHVS and CDR2 FNYEAQ. This chain's CDR3 is CASSPRVGLSYEQYF. Written as DNA, the CDR3 is TGTGCCAGCAGCCCCCGTGTTGGACTCTCCTACGAGCAGTACTTC.

V and J are TRBV5-1 and TRBJ1-2, with D possibly TRBD1 on 5 matching bases. V lost 5 bases, J lost 6 bases, and 20 bases lay in between. The germline V gene encodes CDR1 SGHRS and CDR2 YFSETQ. The CDR3 is 15 residues long. The CDR3 nucleotides read TGCGCCAGCAGTCGGACGAGGGGAGCAGCAGATGGCTACACCTTC. Protein: CASSRTRGAADGYTF.

The chain joins TRBV18 to TRBJ1-3; D is unresolved. Germline V gene lookup returns CDR1 KGHSH and CDR2 LQKENI. CDR3 length equals 16 residues. Trimming removed 0 bases at V and 3 bases at J, with 12 bases between. The CDR3 sequence is CASSPPGSAGGNTIYF. The CDR3 nucleotides are TGTGCCAGCTCACCACCGGGGTCCGCGGGTGGAAACACCATATATTTT.

V gene TRBV28 combines with J gene TRBJ2-7; 7 bases are a match to TRBD1. The V gene end was trimmed by 4 bases and the J gene end by 4 bases; junction bases not matched to a gene: 10. This CDR3 comprises 15 residues. Germline lookup yields CDR1 MDHEN and CDR2 SYDVKM. Here the CDR3 DNA reads TGTGCCAGCAGTTCCACCCACAGGGGCGTATACGAGCAGTACTTC. The encoded protein is CASSSTHRGVYEQYF.

A remark on this clone: Other DNA sequences from this sample encode an identical CDR3 as well. The chain recombines TRBV19 with TRBJ1-1; no definite D call. The CDR3 extends over 12 amino acids. Germline V gives CDR1 LNHDA, CDR2 SQIVND (reference sequence). The V end was cut by 6 bases, the J end by 1 base, with 6 bases between. The CDR3 nucleotides are TGTGCCAGTAGGACGGGGAACACTGAAGCTTTCTTT. Protein: CASRTGNTEAFF.

The chain couples TRBV6-5 to TRBJ1-1; a possible D gene is TRBD1 (5 bases). The CDR3 runs to 11 residues. V was pared by 5 bases and J by 7 bases, with 8 bases between. Germline V CDR1 and CDR2: MNHEY, SVGAGI. CDR3 residues: CASSRQLEAFF. CDR3 nucleotide sequence: TGTGCCAGCAGTAGACAGCTTGAAGCTTTCTTT.

Concerning this clone itself: Other DNA sequences in the same sample also yield this CDR3. J is TRBJ2-2 and V is TRBV28; tentatively, D is TRBD2 (6 bases). Germline CDR1 is MDHEN and CDR2 is SYDVKM. The CDR3 is 14 amino acids. V was trimmed by 3 bases and J by 1 base, leaving 6 bases between them. CDR3 in amino acids: CASSLGGNTGELFF. CDR3 nucleotides: TGTGCCAGCAGTTTGGGGGGGAACACCGGGGAGCTGTTTTTT.

The V call is TRBV14, the J call TRBJ1-1; a weak D match, TRBD1 (5 bases). This CDR3 comprises 13 residues. Germline CDR1 and CDR2: SGHDN and FVKESK. Trimming took off 4 bases at V and 0 bases at J, with 6 bases between the two ends. The CDR3 here is CASSPTVNTEAFF. Written as DNA, the CDR3 is TGTGCCAGCAGCCCGACAGTGAACACTGAAGCTTTCTTT.

The chain uses TRBV27 and TRBJ2-7; 8 bases line up with TRBD1. The ends lost 5 bases at V and 3 bases at J; junction bases unmatched: 6. The germline gives CDR1 MNHEY, CDR2 SMNVEV (reference sequence). The CDR3 spans 14 residues. CDR3 sequence reads: CASSSLTGGYEQYF. CDR3 coding DNA: TGTGCCAGCAGTAGTCTCACAGGGGGCTACGAGCAGTACTTC.

The chain links TRBV15 to TRBJ2-5; 7 bases align to TRBD1. Per the germline V gene, CDR1 is LNHNV and CDR2 is YYDKDF (reference sequence). This CDR3 region has 18 residues. V shed 1 base and J 2 bases; nucleotides not matched to a gene: 13. This CDR3 reads CATSRADLSQGQQETQYF. For the CDR3, the DNA is TGTGCCACCAGCAGAGCCGATCTATCCCAGGGACAGCAAGAGACCCAGTACTTC.

The chain employs TRBV13 and TRBJ1-2; D gene unclear. Trimming cost V 4 bases and J 7 bases, with 7 bases left between them. Germline assignment: CDR1 PRHDT and CDR2 FYEKMQ (reference sequence). The CDR3 is 11 residues long. CDR3 in amino acids: CASSSSVGYTF. For the CDR3, the DNA is TGTGCCAGCAGCTCCTCGGTTGGCTACACCTTC.

The chain combines TRBV27 with TRBJ2-7; D perhaps matches TRBD1 (5 bases). The ends were cut back, 5 bases at V and 3 bases at J, with 20 bases in the middle. The CDR3 is 16 amino acids. Per the germline V gene, CDR1 is MNHEY and CDR2 is SMNVEV (reference sequence). This chain's CDR3 is CASSRGREPNLYEQYF. CDR3 DNA: TGTGCCAGCAGTAGAGGCAGGGAACCTAATCTCTACGAGCAGTACTTC.

The rearrangement joins TRBV30 to TRBJ2-2; D may be TRBD1 (6 bases). V gave up 1 base and J gave up 3 bases, with 9 bases separating them. Germline loops: CDR1 GTSNPN, CDR2 SVGIG (reference sequence). The CDR3 loop spans 14 amino acids. For the CDR3, the DNA is TGTGCCTGGAGTGGGACAGAATACACCGGGGAGCTGTTTTTT. It yields the protein CAWSGTEYTGELFF.

This chain connects TRBV4-1 to TRBJ2-7; D may be TRBD2 (6 bases). This CDR3 contains 15 residues. The ends were cut back, 4 bases at V and 4 bases at J, with 17 bases in the middle. Germline V gene data show CDR1 as MGHRA and CDR2 as YSYEKL. DNA of the CDR3: TGCGCCAGCAGCCCAAACCGGGAGACCTTATACGAGCAGTACTTC. Its protein product is CASSPNRETLYEQYF.

In DNA, the CDR3 is TGTGCCTCTACAGGGGAGGCCAAAAACATTCAGTACTTC. Protein sequence: CASTGEAKNIQYF. This chain connects TRBV11-2 to TRBJ2-4, with 7 bases matching TRBD1. Germline CDR1 and CDR2: SGHAT and FQNNGV. This CDR3 region has 13 residues. J lost 1 base, V lost 11 bases, and 5 bases had no gene match.

The V call is TRBV18, the J call TRBJ2-1; D gene unclear. Germline CDR1 is KGHSH and CDR2 is LQKENI. Trimming pared 2 bases from V and 0 bases from J, leaving 8 bases between. The CDR3 extends over 15 amino acids. In nucleotides, the CDR3 is TGTGCCAGCTCACCAAAGACCATCTCCTACAATGAGCAGTTCTTC. Translated, it gives CASSPKTISYNEQFF.

The chain is built from TRBV7-8 and TRBJ1-1; D remains ambiguous. The CDR3 covers 14 residues. CDR1 is SGHVS, CDR2 FQNEAQ, per germline. The germline V and J ends were trimmed by 1 base and 4 bases, with 10 bases remaining between them. This CDR3 is CASSLGVPGTEAFF. The CDR3 DNA reads as TGTGCCAGCAGCTTAGGTGTACCGGGCACTGAAGCTTTCTTT.